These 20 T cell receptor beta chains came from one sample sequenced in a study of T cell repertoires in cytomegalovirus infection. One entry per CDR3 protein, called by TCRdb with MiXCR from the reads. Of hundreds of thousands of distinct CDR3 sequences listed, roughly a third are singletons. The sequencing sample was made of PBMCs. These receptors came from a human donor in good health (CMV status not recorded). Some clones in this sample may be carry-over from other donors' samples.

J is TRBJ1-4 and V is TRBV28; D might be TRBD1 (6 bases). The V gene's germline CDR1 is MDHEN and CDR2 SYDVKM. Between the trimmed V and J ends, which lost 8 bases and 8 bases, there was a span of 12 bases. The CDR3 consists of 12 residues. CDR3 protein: CASGGQREKLFF. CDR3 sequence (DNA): TGTGCCAGCGGAGGACAGCGAGAAAAACTGTTTTTT.

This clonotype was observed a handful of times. The CDR3 here is CASSLSRDIGYTF. For the CDR3, the DNA is TGTGCCAGCAGCCTCAGCCGGGATATCGGCTACACCTTC. V and J are TRBV7-2 and TRBJ1-2; D is unresolved. Deletions cut 5 bases from V and 8 bases from J, with 15 bases between. CDR1 and CDR2 (germline): SGHTA, FQGNSA. The CDR3 is 13 residues long.

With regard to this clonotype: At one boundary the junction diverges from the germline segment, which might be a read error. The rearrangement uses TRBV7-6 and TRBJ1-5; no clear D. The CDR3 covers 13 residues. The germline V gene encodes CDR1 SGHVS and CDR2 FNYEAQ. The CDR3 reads CASSIGPYQPQHF. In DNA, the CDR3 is TGTGCTAGCAGCATTGGACCGTATCAGCCCCAGCATTTT. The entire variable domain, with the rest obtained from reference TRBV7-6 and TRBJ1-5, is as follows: GAGVSQSPRYKVTKRGQDVALRCDPISGHVSLYWYRQALGQGPEFLTYFNYEAQQDKSGLPNDRFSAERPEGSISTLTIQRTEQRDSAMYRCASSIGPYQPQHFGDGTRLSIL.

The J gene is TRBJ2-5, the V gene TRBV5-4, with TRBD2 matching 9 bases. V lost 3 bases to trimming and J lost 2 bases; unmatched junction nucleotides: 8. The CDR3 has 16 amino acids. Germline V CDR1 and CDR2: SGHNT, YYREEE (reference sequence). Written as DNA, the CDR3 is TGTGCCAGCAGCTCAGCCCCGACTAGCGGACAAGAGACCCAGTACTTC. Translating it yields CASSSAPTSGQETQYF.

CDR3 residues: CASSPGQGARTDTQYF. CDR3 DNA: TGTGCCAGCAGCCCTGGACAGGGGGCTCGCACAGATACGCAGTATTTT. This chain connects TRBV3-1 to TRBJ2-3, with 11 nucleotides matching TRBD1. V shed 4 bases, J shed 1 base, and the junction held 4 bases outside the gene matches. The CDR3 extends over 16 amino acids. The germline CDR1 and CDR2 sequences are LGHDT and YNNKEL (reference sequence).

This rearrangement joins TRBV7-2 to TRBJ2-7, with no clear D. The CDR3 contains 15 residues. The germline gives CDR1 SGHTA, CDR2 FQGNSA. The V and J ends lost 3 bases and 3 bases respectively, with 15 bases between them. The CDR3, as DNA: TGTGCCAGCAGCTTCCTTCAACGCCGTGGCTACGAGCAGTACTTC. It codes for CASSFLQRRGYEQYF.

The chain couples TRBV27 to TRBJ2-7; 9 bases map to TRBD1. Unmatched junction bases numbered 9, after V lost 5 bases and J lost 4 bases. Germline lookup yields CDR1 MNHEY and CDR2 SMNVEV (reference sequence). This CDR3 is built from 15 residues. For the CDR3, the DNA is TGTGCCAGCAGTGGTAACCGGGACAGGGTTTACGAGCAGTACTTC. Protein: CASSGNRDRVYEQYF.

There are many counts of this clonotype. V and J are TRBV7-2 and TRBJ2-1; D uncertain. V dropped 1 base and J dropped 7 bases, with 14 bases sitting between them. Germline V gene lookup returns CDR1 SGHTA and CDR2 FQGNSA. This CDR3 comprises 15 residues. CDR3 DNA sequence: TGTGCCAGCAGCTTAGATCGGGTGGTGAGAAATGAGCAGTTCTTC. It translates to CASSLDRVVRNEQFF.

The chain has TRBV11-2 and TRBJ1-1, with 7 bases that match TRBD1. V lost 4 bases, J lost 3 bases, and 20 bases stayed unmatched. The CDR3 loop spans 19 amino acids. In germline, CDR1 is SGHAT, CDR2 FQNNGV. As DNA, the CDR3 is TGTGCCAGCAGCTCCGGACTCCAAAACAGGGGTGCTCGGGACACTGAAGCTTTCTTT. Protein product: CASSSGLQNRGARDTEAFF. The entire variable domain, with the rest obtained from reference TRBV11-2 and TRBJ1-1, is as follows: EAGVAQSPRYKIIEKRQSVAFWCNPISGHATLYWYQQILGQGPKLLIQFQNNGVVDDSQLPKDRFSAERLKGVDSTLKIQPAKLEDSAVYLCASSSGLQNRGARDTEAFFGQGTRLTVV.

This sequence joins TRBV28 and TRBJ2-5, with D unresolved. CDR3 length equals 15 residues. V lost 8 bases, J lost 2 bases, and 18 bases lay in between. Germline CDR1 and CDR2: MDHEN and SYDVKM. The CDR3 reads CASALSGRLQETQYF. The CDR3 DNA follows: TGTGCCAGCGCCCTATCGGGCCGGTTACAAGAGACCCAGTACTTC.

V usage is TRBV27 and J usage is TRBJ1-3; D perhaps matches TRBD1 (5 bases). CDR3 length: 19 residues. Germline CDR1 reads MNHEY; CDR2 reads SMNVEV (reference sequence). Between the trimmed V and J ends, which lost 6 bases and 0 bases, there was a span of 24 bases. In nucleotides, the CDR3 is TGTGCCAGCAGCCCAAAGACAGTGGGAGCCTCTATCTCTGGAAACACCATATATTTT. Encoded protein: CASSPKTVGASISGNTIYF.

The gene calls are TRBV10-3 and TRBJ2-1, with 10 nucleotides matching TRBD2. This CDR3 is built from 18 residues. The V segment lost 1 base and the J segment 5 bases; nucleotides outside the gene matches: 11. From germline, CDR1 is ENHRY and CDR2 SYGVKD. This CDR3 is CAISEWERGGPRDNEQFF. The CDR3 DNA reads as TGTGCCATCAGTGAGTGGGAGCGGGGGGGCCCCAGAGACAATGAGCAGTTCTTC.

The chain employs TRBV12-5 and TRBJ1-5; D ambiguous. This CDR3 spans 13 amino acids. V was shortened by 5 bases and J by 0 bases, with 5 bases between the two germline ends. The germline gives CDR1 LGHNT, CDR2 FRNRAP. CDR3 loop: CASGINSNQPQHF. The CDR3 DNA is TGTGCTAGTGGTATCAATAGCAATCAGCCCCAGCATTTT.

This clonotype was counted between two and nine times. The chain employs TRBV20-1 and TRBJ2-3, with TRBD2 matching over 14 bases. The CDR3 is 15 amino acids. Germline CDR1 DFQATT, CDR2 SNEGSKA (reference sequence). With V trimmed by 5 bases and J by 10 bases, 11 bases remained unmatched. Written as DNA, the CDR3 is TGCAGTGCTTCGACTAGCGGGGGGGCGAGTCGAGCGCAGTATTTT. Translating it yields CSASTSGGASRAQYF.

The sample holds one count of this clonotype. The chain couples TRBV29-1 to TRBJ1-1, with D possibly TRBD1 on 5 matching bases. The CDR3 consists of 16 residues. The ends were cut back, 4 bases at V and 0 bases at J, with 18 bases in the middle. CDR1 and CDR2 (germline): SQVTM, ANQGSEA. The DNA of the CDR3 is TGCAGCGTTGTACCCGCAGGGCGGATAATGAACACTGAAGCTTTCTTT. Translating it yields CSVVPAGRIMNTEAFF.

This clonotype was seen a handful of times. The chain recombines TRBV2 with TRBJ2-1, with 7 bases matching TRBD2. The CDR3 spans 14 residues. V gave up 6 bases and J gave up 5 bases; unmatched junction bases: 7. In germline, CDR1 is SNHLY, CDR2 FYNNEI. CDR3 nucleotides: TGTGCCAGCAGGGCCGGGACTATAAACAATGAGCAGTTCTTC. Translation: CASRAGTINNEQFF.

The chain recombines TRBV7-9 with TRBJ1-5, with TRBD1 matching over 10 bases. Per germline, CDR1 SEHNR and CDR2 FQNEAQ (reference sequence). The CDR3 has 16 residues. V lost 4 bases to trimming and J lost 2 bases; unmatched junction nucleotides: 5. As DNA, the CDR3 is TGTGCCAGCAGCTCTAGAGGGACAGGGGGCAATCAGCCCCAGCATTTT. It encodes CASSSRGTGGNQPQHF.

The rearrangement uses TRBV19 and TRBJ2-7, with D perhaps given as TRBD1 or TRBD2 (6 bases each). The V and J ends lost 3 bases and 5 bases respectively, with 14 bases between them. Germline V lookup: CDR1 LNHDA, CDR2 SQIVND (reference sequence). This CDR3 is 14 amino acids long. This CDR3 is CASSMWGARNEQYF. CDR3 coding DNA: TGTGCCAGTAGTATGTGGGGGGCGCGTAACGAGCAGTACTTC. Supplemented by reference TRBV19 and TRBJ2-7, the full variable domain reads DGGITQSPKYLFRKEGQNVTLSCEQNLNHDAMYWYRQDPGQGLRLIYYSQIVNDFQKGDIAEGYSVSREKKESFPLTVTSAQKNPTAFYLCASSMWGARNEQYFGPGTRLTVT.

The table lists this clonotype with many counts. This chain's CDR3 is CASSPGGRGRTDTQYF. Written as DNA, the CDR3 is TGTGCCAGCAGCCCCGGGGGGCGCGGTCGCACAGATACGCAGTATTTT. V and J are TRBV7-8 and TRBJ2-3; a possible D gene is TRBD2 (7 bases). The CDR3 totals 16 residues. V was clipped by 5 bases and J by 1 base, with 16 bases between them. In germline, CDR1 is SGHVS, CDR2 FQNEAQ.

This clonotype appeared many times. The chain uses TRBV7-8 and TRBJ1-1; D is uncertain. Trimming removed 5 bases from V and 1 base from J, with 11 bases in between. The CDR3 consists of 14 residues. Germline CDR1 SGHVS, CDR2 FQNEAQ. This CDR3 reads CASSQQLPNTEAFF. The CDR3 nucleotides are TGTGCCAGCAGCCAACAGCTCCCGAACACTGAAGCTTTCTTT.